This paragraph covers one T cell receptor beta chain sequence. Original handling: Nucleated cell number was recorded as an estimate derived from reference gene primer amplification. Sequencing was performed with immunoSEQ multiplex PCR; in TCRdb, only in-frame clones are kept and a portion is missing. The V and J calls and clone size come from that table; D and trimming were worked out from the DNA. The table lists approximately 110,000 clones, about three quarters of them singletons, with approximately 5.9% in the top ten. This CDR3 has 13 amino acids. The V end lost 3 bases, the J end lost 8 bases, and 10 bases lay between the germline ends. Germline V gene sequence: CDR1 MDHEN, CDR2 SYDVKM. The data derive from a study of blood T cell repertoires in COVID-19. Study context: Acute and convalescent COVID-19 specimens originated in the United States, Italy and Spain. T cells, B-cell-depleted T cells, or PBMCs supplied cDNA or gDNA.

The chain couples TRBV28 to TRBJ1-4, with D perhaps TRBD1 (5 bases). This sequence was found in an older man with acute or convalescent COVID-19. Sequenced input: peripheral blood. CDR3 DNA sequence: TGTGCCAGCAGTTTGGGGAGGGACGAAAAACTGTTTTTT. Translation: CASSLGRDEKLFF.